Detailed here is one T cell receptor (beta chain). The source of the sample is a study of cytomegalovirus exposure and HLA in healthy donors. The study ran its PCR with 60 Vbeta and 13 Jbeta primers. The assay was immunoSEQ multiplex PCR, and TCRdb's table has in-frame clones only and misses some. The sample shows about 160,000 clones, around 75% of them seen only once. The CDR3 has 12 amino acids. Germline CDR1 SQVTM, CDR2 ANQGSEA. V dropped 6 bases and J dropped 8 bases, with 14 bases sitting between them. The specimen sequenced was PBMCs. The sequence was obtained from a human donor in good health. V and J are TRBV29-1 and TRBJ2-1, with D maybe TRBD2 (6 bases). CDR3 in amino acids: CSVGLSPDEQFF. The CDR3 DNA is TGCAGCGTGGGACTCAGCCCAGATGAGCAGTTCTTC.